This T cell receptor (beta chain) was identified during a study of blood T cell repertoires in COVID-19. Across the whole study: PBMCs, B-cell-depleted T cells, or T cells were the source of the cDNA or gDNA that made up the material.

Original processing notes: Reference gene primer amplification gave nucleated cell count estimates. The protocol was immunoSEQ multiplex PCR, while the TCRdb copy is restricted to in-frame clones and leaves out a portion. V and J calls and clone size are as listed in that table; D and trimming were resolved from the DNA. The table has over 250,000 clones, 88% seen once. With 10 bases clipped from V and 3 bases from J, the junction kept 14 bases outside the gene matches. Germline values: CDR1 ENHRY, CDR2 SYGVKD. The CDR3 sequence is 15 residues long. The rearrangement links TRBV10-3 to TRBJ2-7; TRBD2 aligns across 8 bases. The sequenced material came from peripheral blood. This TCR was recovered from a man in his fifties or sixties who had recovered from COVID-19. CDR3 in DNA: TGTGCCACGCAGGCCATTAGCGGGACCGACTACGAGCAGTACTTC. Translation gives CATQAISGTDYEQYF.